Reported below is one TCR beta chain. This sample was taken from a study of OX40 agonist ivuxolimab in advanced cancers. The data were produced by immunoSEQ multiplex PCR, yet TCRdb's version contains in-frame clones alone and is incomplete. The table includes tens of thousands of clones, 85% to 95% detected once. Source: CD4+ or CD8+ T cells sorted from blood, taken in a trial of the OX40 agonist ivuxolimab. This receptor was taken from an adult with an advanced solid tumor such as melanoma, head and neck, liver or kidney cancer.

CDR3 protein: CASSQGLAEGNNEQFF. The DNA of the CDR3 is TGTGCCAGCTCACAGGGACTAGCGGAGGGAAACAATGAGCAGTTCTTC. This chain uses TRBV18 with TRBJ2-1; 11 bases are shared with TRBD2. CDR1 is KGHSH, CDR2 LQKENI, per germline. This CDR3 is built from 16 residues. With V trimmed by 4 bases and J by 5 bases, 7 bases remained unmatched.